The next 32 T cell receptor beta chains were all read from a single sample in a study of long-term antiretroviral therapy in people with HIV. At survey level, the immunoSEQ assay was run in its v3.0 version. The data were produced by immunoSEQ multiplex PCR, yet TCRdb's version contains in-frame clones alone and is incomplete. The sample contains around 35,000 clones, 97% of which appear only once. Specimen: unsorted PBMCs, collected 6.9 years after starting antiretroviral therapy. Receptor source: a man aged 25-45 years with HIV.

This clone came up once. CDR3 DNA sequence: TGTGCCAGCAGCGTAATGGTTGGTTCCGGGGAGCTGTTTTTT. Translating it yields CASSVMVGSGELFF. This rearrangement joins TRBV9 to TRBJ2-2; D is uncertain. V lost 1 base, J lost 6 bases, and 10 bases lay in between. CDR1 and CDR2 from the germline V gene are SGDLS and YYNGEE. This CDR3 has 14 amino acids.

The V call is TRBV4-1, the J call TRBJ2-5; 7 nucleotides agree with TRBD1. The CDR3 contains 15 residues. Looked up from germline, CDR1 is MGHRA and CDR2 is YSYEKL. Germline trimming cut 4 bases from V and 2 bases from J; bases unmatched to any gene: 7. The CDR3 loop reads CASSPTWGQQETQYF. CDR3 sequence (DNA): TGCGCCAGCAGCCCAACCTGGGGACAGCAAGAGACCCAGTACTTC.

The chain has TRBV11-2 and TRBJ2-3; 8 nucleotides line up with TRBD2. Trimming at V came to 5 bases and at J to 5 bases, leaving 12 bases not matched to a gene. CDR1 and CDR2 (germline): SGHAT, FQNNGV. This CDR3 is built from 16 residues. The CDR3 bases are TGTGCCAGCAGCCGCCCGTTGATAGCGGGGAAAGATACGCAGTATTTT. The encoded protein is CASSRPLIAGKDTQYF.

The chain combines TRBV29-1 with TRBJ1-1; tentatively, D is TRBD1 (5 bases). The CDR3 is 14 amino acids. Trimming took 7 bases from V and 5 from J, leaving 20 bases between them. Germline V gene lookup returns CDR1 SQVTM and CDR2 ANQGSEA. This chain's CDR3 is CSAGTTLEGTEAFF. The CDR3, as DNA: TGCAGCGCCGGGACCACCTTGGAAGGGACTGAAGCTTTCTTT.

This chain connects TRBV4-3 to TRBJ2-3; D remains unclear. The V end lost 3 bases, the J end lost 9 bases, and 10 bases lay between the germline ends. Germline V gives CDR1 LGHNA, CDR2 YSLEER. The CDR3 length is 12 residues. The CDR3 DNA reads TGCGCCAGCAGCCAGCGAGAGACCACGCAGTATTTT. This gives the protein CASSQRETTQYF.

The V call is TRBV7-3, the J call TRBJ1-2; the D is unclear. CDR3 length: 14 residues. Germline CDR1 is SGHTA and CDR2 is FQGTGA. Trimming shortened V by 5 bases and J by 4 bases, and 14 bases separated the two germline ends. This CDR3 reads CASSPPAGLYGYTF. For the CDR3, the DNA is TGTGCCAGCAGCCCCCCCGCAGGACTCTATGGCTACACCTTC.

The V gene is TRBV13, the J gene TRBJ1-1; D not resolved. This CDR3 region has 13 residues. V was cut by 5 bases and J by 1 base, with 8 bases left in between. CDR1 is PRHDT and CDR2 is FYEKMQ in the germline V gene (reference sequence). CDR3 amino acids: CASSPDKNTEAFF. The CDR3 DNA follows: TGTGCCAGCAGCCCCGACAAGAACACTGAAGCTTTCTTT.

V gene TRBV9 combines with J gene TRBJ1-2; D call uncertain. The V gene lost 5 bases and the J gene lost 2 bases, with 13 bases spanning the gap. The germline CDR1 and CDR2 sequences are SGDLS and YYNGEE. CDR3 length: 14 residues. The CDR3 nucleotides are TGTGCCAGCAGTCGCGATCGCGGAAACTATGGCTACACCTTC. This gives the protein CASSRDRGNYGYTF.

V usage is TRBV9 and J usage is TRBJ2-3; 8 bases agree with TRBD2. The CDR3 is 15 residues long. CDR1 is SGDLS and CDR2 is YYNGEE in the germline V gene. Trimming at V came to 0 bases and at J to 2 bases, leaving 2 bases not matched to a gene. This chain's CDR3 is CASSVGAGDTDTQYF. Written as DNA, the CDR3 is TGTGCCAGCAGCGTAGGAGCGGGGGACACAGATACGCAGTATTTT.

V is TRBV5-5 and J is TRBJ2-7; D could derive from TRBD1 or TRBD2 (5 bases each). Trimming removed 4 bases from V and 5 bases from J, with 19 bases in between. The CDR3 has 15 residues. CDR1 is SGHKS, CDR2 YYEKEE, per germline (reference sequence). The CDR3 loop is CASSRRWGAGDEQYF. CDR3 bases: TGTGCCAGCAGCCGGCGGTGGGGCGCGGGTGACGAGCAGTACTTC. Using reference TRBV5-5 and TRBJ2-7 for the parts outside the CDR3, the full variable domain is DAGVTQSPTHLIKTRGQQVTLRCSPISGHKSVSWYQQVLGQGPQFIFQYYEKEERGRGNFPDRFSARQFPNYSSELNVNALLLGDSALYLCASSRRWGAGDEQYFGPGTRLTVT.

The chain combines TRBV6-4 with TRBJ2-3; D gene uncertain. Germline V gives CDR1 MRHNA, CDR2 SNTAGT. This CDR3 comprises 11 residues. With 2 bases removed from V and 7 bases from J, the gap between germline ends came to 4 bases. The CDR3 bases are TGTGCCAGCAGTGACGGGAATACGCAGTATTTT. Its protein product is CASSDGNTQYF.

This clone appeared a single time. V and J are TRBV2 and TRBJ2-7, with D possibly TRBD1 on 5 matching bases. Germline V gene sequence: CDR1 SNHLY, CDR2 FYNNEI. Trimming stripped 8 bases from V and 2 bases from J, with 10 bases between. The CDR3 consists of 12 residues. As DNA, the CDR3 is TGTGCCAGCCAGGGTTTCACCTACGAGCAGTACTTC. Its protein is CASQGFTYEQYF.

This clone was recorded once. The rearrangement joins TRBV9 to TRBJ2-3; 8 bases are shared with TRBD2. The CDR3 contains 16 residues. V trimming: 0 bases; J trimming: 2 bases; junction bases outside the gene matches: 5. Germline lookup yields CDR1 SGDLS and CDR2 YYNGEE. CDR3 protein: CASSVDPGGVTDTQYF. DNA of the CDR3: TGTGCCAGCAGCGTAGACCCCGGGGGGGTCACAGATACGCAGTATTTT.

This chain's CDR3 is CASSSHTVWGTEAFF. The CDR3 coding sequence is TGTGCCAGCAGCTCCCATACGGTCTGGGGCACTGAAGCTTTCTTT. The chain joins TRBV6-5 to TRBJ1-1; D uncertain. From germline, CDR1 is MNHEY and CDR2 SVGAGI. V lost 6 bases and J 4 bases, leaving 18 bases between the germline ends. This CDR3 region has 15 residues.

CDR3 loop: CASSQEGREYADTQYF. CDR3 in DNA: TGTGCCAGCAGCCAAGAGGGACGGGAGTATGCAGATACGCAGTATTTT. The rearrangement uses TRBV14 and TRBJ2-3; a possible D gene is TRBD2 (6 bases). Germline CDR1 and CDR2: SGHDN and FVKESK. With 0 bases removed from V and 4 bases from J, the gap between germline ends came to 14 bases. The CDR3 has 16 residues.

The V gene is TRBV12-5, the J gene TRBJ2-5; D possibly matches TRBD1 or TRBD2 (5 bases each). This CDR3 has 16 residues. Germline V CDR1 and CDR2: LGHNT, FRNRAP. The V and J ends lost 2 bases and 5 bases respectively, with 18 bases between them. The CDR3 is CASGLPNPGTFETQYF. In DNA form, the CDR3 reads TGTGCTAGTGGTTTGCCGAATCCCGGGACCTTCGAGACCCAGTACTTC.

This chain connects TRBV7-2 to TRBJ2-3; TRBD2 is a possible D gene (5 bases). The germline CDR1 and CDR2 sequences are SGHTA and FQGNSA. V was trimmed by 2 bases and J by 5 bases, leaving 14 bases between them. This CDR3 contains 15 residues. CDR3 loop: CASSLTWEPGDTQYF. The CDR3 bases are TGTGCCAGCAGCTTAACCTGGGAGCCGGGAGATACGCAGTATTTT.

The gene calls are TRBV25-1 and TRBJ1-2, with D possibly TRBD1 on 5 matching bases. CDR1 is MGHDK, CDR2 SYGVNS, per germline. Deletions cut 3 bases from V and 3 bases from J, with 8 bases between. The CDR3 extends over 13 amino acids. The CDR3 loop reads CASSEQGYYGYTF. The DNA of the CDR3 is TGTGCCAGCAGTGAGCAGGGCTACTATGGCTACACCTTC.

The chain has TRBV4-2 and TRBJ2-7; 8 bases fit TRBD2. The CDR3 has 14 residues. Germline V gene lookup returns CDR1 LGHNA and CDR2 YNFKEQ. The V and J ends lost 4 bases and 6 bases, in that order; junction bases with no gene match: 8. The CDR3 protein is CASSREREWGEQYF. The CDR3 region has the DNA TGTGCCAGCAGCCGTGAGCGGGAGTGGGGCGAGCAGTACTTC.

The CDR3 loop reads CASSGLAGLYEQYF. The CDR3 nucleotides read TGTGCCAGCAGTGGGCTAGCGGGACTCTACGAGCAGTACTTC. The V and J genes are TRBV6-5 and TRBJ2-7; 9 bases agree with TRBD2. Germline-derived CDR1 and CDR2 are MNHEY and SVGAGI. With V trimmed by 5 bases and J by 3 bases, 5 bases remained unmatched. The CDR3 runs to 14 residues.

The chain is built from TRBV11-2 and TRBJ1-1; D is unclear. V gave up 1 base and J gave up 0 bases, with 9 bases separating them. Germline CDR1 SGHAT, CDR2 FQNNGV. The CDR3 is 15 residues long. The CDR3 loop is CASSLVGSMNTEAFF. As DNA, the CDR3 is TGTGCCAGCAGCTTAGTTGGCAGTATGAACACTGAAGCTTTCTTT.

The rearrangement links TRBV7-2 to TRBJ1-1, with a tentative D call TRBD1 (6 bases). Germline values: CDR1 SGHTA, CDR2 FQGNSA. The CDR3 has 15 amino acids. Trimming took off 8 bases at V and 4 bases at J, with 20 bases between the two ends. The CDR3 reads CASLLGADRGTEAFF. DNA for the CDR3: TGTGCCAGCCTCCTGGGGGCCGACCGGGGCACTGAAGCTTTCTTT.

This sequence joins TRBV27 and TRBJ1-2, with 7 bases identical to TRBD1. J lost 7 bases, V lost 4 bases, and 6 bases had no gene match. CDR3 length: 13 residues. The V gene's germline CDR1 is MNHEY and CDR2 SMNVEV (reference sequence). CDR3 coding DNA: TGTGCCAGCAGTTACAGCCCAGGGGGTGGCTACACCTTC. Translation gives CASSYSPGGGYTF.

The chain joins TRBV2 to TRBJ2-7, with no clear D. Germline V gene sequence: CDR1 SNHLY, CDR2 FYNNEI. V lost 3 bases, J lost 0 bases, and 12 bases lay in between. CDR3 length: 15 amino acids. The CDR3 loop is CASSDRVISSYEQYF. The DNA for the CDR3 is TGTGCCAGCAGTGATAGGGTGATTAGCTCCTACGAGCAGTACTTC.

The rearrangement links TRBV19 to TRBJ1-4; D not resolved. Deletions cut 5 bases from V and 0 bases from J, with 4 bases between. The CDR3 contains 13 residues. Germline lookup yields CDR1 LNHDA and CDR2 SQIVND (reference sequence). CDR3 protein: CASSPATNEKLFF. The CDR3 DNA follows: TGTGCCAGTAGTCCGGCAACTAATGAAAAACTGTTTTTT.

This CDR3 reads CASSSPGASYEQYF. DNA of the CDR3: TGTGCCAGTAGTTCGCCAGGGGCCTCCTACGAGCAGTACTTC. The rearrangement joins TRBV19 to TRBJ2-7; D may be TRBD1 (6 bases). This CDR3 region has 14 residues. The germline V and J ends were trimmed by 5 bases and 0 bases, with 11 bases remaining between them. Germline V CDR1 and CDR2: LNHDA, SQIVND (reference sequence).

The chain joins TRBV21-1 to TRBJ1-1; TRBD1, the table's D call, lacks a check against the DNA. TRBV21-1 is annotated as a pseudogene. The CDR3 is 18 amino acids. The DNA of the CDR3 is TGTGCCAGCAGCAAGGCGGGACAGGGGGCCCGATGTTACACTGAAGCTTTCTTT. It specifies CASSKAGQGARCYTEAFF.

J is TRBJ1-2 and V is TRBV9; possibly TRBD1 for D (6 bases). The CDR3 spans 16 residues. Trimming cost V 0 bases and J 7 bases, with 19 bases left between them. Germline CDR1 SGDLS, CDR2 YYNGEE. The CDR3: CASSVGVGGGAGGYTF. The DNA for the CDR3 is TGTGCCAGCAGCGTAGGGGTAGGAGGGGGAGCCGGTGGCTACACCTTC.

CDR3 DNA sequence: TGTGCCAGCAGTGAGACGGCAGGGTTGTTAGATACGCAGTATTTT. Its translation: CASSETAGLLDTQYF. The chain combines TRBV6-1 with TRBJ2-3, with a weak D call TRBD1 (5 bases). The CDR3 runs 15 residues. The V end was cut by 3 bases, the J end by 5 bases, with 15 bases between. In germline, CDR1 is MNHNS, CDR2 SASEGT.

This chain uses TRBV5-1 with TRBJ1-1, with a weak D call TRBD1 (6 bases). CDR1 is SGHRS and CDR2 is YFSETQ in the germline V gene. The CDR3 spans 15 residues. The V end was cut by 0 bases, the J end by 2 bases, with 11 bases between. CDR3 in DNA: TGCGCCAGCAGCTTGGTAGGGGGGGACAACACTGAAGCTTTCTTT. It specifies CASSLVGGDNTEAFF. Variable domain in full (rest from reference TRBV5-1 and TRBJ1-1): KAGVTQTPRYLIKTRGQQVTLSCSPISGHRSVSWYQQTPGQGLQFLFEYFSETQRNKGNFPGRFSGRQFSNSRSEMNVSTLELGDSALYLCASSLVGGDNTEAFFGQGTRLTVV.

This chain joins TRBV10-3 and TRBJ1-4; D may be TRBD1 (5 bases). Trimming removed 2 bases from V and 12 bases from J, with 13 bases in between. From germline, CDR1 is ENHRY and CDR2 SYGVKD. The CDR3 runs to 13 residues. Here the CDR3 reads CAISEGAPGELFF. CDR3 bases: TGTGCCATCAGTGAGGGAGCCCCGGGGGAACTGTTTTTT.

The chain couples TRBV13 to TRBJ2-3, with D possibly TRBD2 on 5 matching bases. The V gene lost 5 bases and the J gene lost 4 bases, with 19 bases spanning the gap. Germline values: CDR1 PRHDT, CDR2 FYEKMQ (reference sequence). The CDR3 is 16 amino acids. The CDR3 loop is CASSHRAGRSPDTQYF. The CDR3 DNA reads TGTGCCAGCAGCCACCGCGCGGGCCGTAGTCCAGATACGCAGTATTTT.